This entry lists 11 T cell receptor beta chains sequenced from one sample in a study of breast tumors, draining lymph nodes, adjacent tissues. Each CDR3 protein gets one entry after TCRdb re-called the multiplex PCR reads with MiXCR. The sample shows about 60,000 distinct CDR3 sequences, around 52% of them seen only once. Sequencing was done on a sample of breast tumor tissue. These receptors came from a female donor with breast cancer. Some clones in this sample may be carry-over from other donors' samples.

This clonotype showed up just once. V and J are TRBV2 and TRBJ1-5, with D perhaps TRBD1 (6 bases). V gave up 8 bases and J gave up 0 bases, with 8 bases separating them. This CDR3 comprises 13 residues. Per the germline V gene, CDR1 is SNHLY and CDR2 is FYNNEI. The CDR3 DNA follows: TGTGCCAGCCACAGGGATAGCAATCAGCCCCAGCATTTT. Translating it yields CASHRDSNQPQHF.

This clonotype was seen repeatedly, ten times or more. The chain employs TRBV27 and TRBJ2-7, with TRBD1 as a possible D gene (6 bases). This CDR3 comprises 13 residues. Germline assignment: CDR1 MNHEY and CDR2 SMNVEV (reference sequence). Trimming pared 5 bases from V and 8 bases from J, leaving 16 bases between. This CDR3 reads CASSPGQFAKQYF. DNA for the CDR3: TGTGCCAGCAGTCCTGGACAGTTCGCCAAGCAGTACTTC.

The chain couples TRBV6-4 to TRBJ2-5; 8 bases line up with TRBD2. This CDR3 region has 14 residues. The trim removed 5 bases at V and 7 bases at J, leaving 9 bases unmatched. CDR1 and CDR2 (germline): MRHNA, SNTAGT. The CDR3 nucleotides are TGTGCCAGCAGTCAAGCGGGGGACACCGGGACCCAGTACTTC. Its translation is CASSQAGDTGTQYF.

The genes are TRBV6-6 and TRBJ2-7, with D tentatively TRBD1 (7 bases). The CDR3 runs 11 residues. Per the germline V gene, CDR1 is MNHNY and CDR2 is SVGAGI (reference sequence). Trimming left V 7 bases short and J 6 bases short, with 10 bases between. The CDR3 reads CASTGGFEQYF. The CDR3 DNA is TGTGCCAGCACAGGGGGGTTCGAGCAGTACTTC.

The V gene is TRBV13, the J gene TRBJ1-4; tentatively, D is TRBD1 (6 bases). This CDR3 is built from 17 residues. V was shortened by 0 bases and J by 0 bases, with 11 bases between the two germline ends. Germline V CDR1 and CDR2: PRHDT, FYEKMQ (reference sequence). The CDR3 nucleotides are TGTGCCAGCAGCTTAGGAGGGGGTGATGCAACTAATGAAAAACTGTTTTTT. Translation gives CASSLGGGDATNEKLFF.

This clonotype showed up many times. The chain recombines TRBV5-6 with TRBJ2-1; weak D call: TRBD2 (5 bases). The germline V gene encodes CDR1 SGHDT and CDR2 YYEEEE. V was cut by 1 base and J by 0 bases, with 8 bases left in between. This CDR3 comprises 15 residues. CDR3 residues: CASSLFGSSYNEQFF. In nucleotides, the CDR3 is TGTGCCAGCAGCTTGTTTGGGAGCTCCTACAATGAGCAGTTCTTC.

This clonotype came up once. The chain links TRBV19 to TRBJ1-2; 7 nucleotides agree with TRBD1. The CDR3 has 16 amino acids. Germline CDR1 LNHDA, CDR2 SQIVND (reference sequence). V dropped 5 bases and J dropped 3; count of bases not matched to a gene: 12. CDR3 bases: TGTGCCAGTAGTGCACCGGGACAGCCTTTTGACTATGGCTACACCTTC. This codes for CASSAPGQPFDYGYTF.

Regarding this clonotype: With a much larger clone just one base away, this may be a read error. The conserved phenylalanine or tryptophan normally closing the CDR3 is absent here, so this likely arose from a read error. The V and J genes are TRBV6-2 or TRBV6-3 and TRBJ2-7; perhaps TRBD1 as D (5 bases). In germline, CDR1 is MNHEY, CDR2 SVGEGT. Trimming cost V 0 bases and J 0 bases, with 12 bases left between them. The CDR3 covers 16 residues. The CDR3, as DNA: TGTGCCAGCAGTTACTCTGTACAGGTAAGCTCCTACGAGCAGTACCTC. The encoded protein is CASSYSVQVSSYEQYL.

The V call is TRBV7-9, the J call TRBJ2-3; weak D call: TRBD2 (6 bases). The germline gives CDR1 SEHNR, CDR2 FQNEAQ (reference sequence). The V end lost 5 bases, the J end lost 4 bases, and 16 bases lay between the germline ends. This CDR3 has 15 amino acids. The CDR3 region is CASSPGRFRPDTQYF. The CDR3 bases are TGTGCCAGCAGCCCGGGGAGGTTCAGACCAGATACGCAGTATTTT.

The genes are TRBV7-9 and TRBJ2-7; no clear D gene. The length of the CDR3 is 12 residues. Germline assignment: CDR1 SEHNR and CDR2 FQNEAQ (reference sequence). The CDR3 DNA is TGTGCTAGAGACCCCAGACTCTCCCCGCTATACTTC. This gives the protein CARDPRLSPLYF.

This clonotype was counted at least ten times. A much larger clone lies one base from this, so it may be a read error. This chain links TRBV7-9 with TRBJ2-7; D may match TRBD1 or TRBD2 (7 bases each). In germline, CDR1 is SEHNR, CDR2 FQNEAQ (reference sequence). The CDR3 is 16 residues long. The CDR3 loop is CAGSLEQGGAGGEQYF. The CDR3 region has the DNA TGTGCCGGCAGCTTAGAGCAGGGGGGGGCAGGTGGCGAGCAGTACTTC.